A single sample gave rise to the 6 T cell receptor beta chains below, sequenced in a study of T cell responses to AZD1222 COVID-19 vaccine. Produced via immunoSEQ multiplex PCR; TCRdb's table is partial and in-frame only. This table holds roughly 100,000 clones, about 90% found once. The specimen comprised peripheral blood, sampled on day 0 of AZD1222 vaccination. All receptors come from an adult in good health.

This clone showed up just once. The chain uses TRBV6-1 and TRBJ1-1, with D maybe TRBD1 (5 bases). The CDR3 loop spans 14 amino acids. V lost 2 bases and J lost 4, with 11 bases in between. CDR1 is MNHNS, CDR2 SASEGT, per germline. In nucleotides, the CDR3 is TGTGCCAGCAGTGAATATGGGGGTAGCACTGAAGCTTTCTTT. Its protein is CASSEYGGSTEAFF.

The chain recombines TRBV5-1 with TRBJ2-2, with 10 bases lining up with TRBD1. The CDR3 extends over 15 amino acids. Germline assignment: CDR1 SGHRS and CDR2 YFSETQ. V lost 3 bases to trimming and J lost 4 bases; unmatched junction nucleotides: 3. CDR3 residues: CASSYGQGGTGELFF. The DNA of the CDR3 is TGCGCCAGCAGCTACGGACAGGGGGGCACCGGGGAGCTGTTTTTT.

This rearrangement joins TRBV28 to TRBJ1-5; D gene unclear. Germline V gives CDR1 MDHEN, CDR2 SYDVKM. Deletions cut 6 bases from V and 0 bases from J, with 18 bases between. The CDR3 extends over 17 amino acids. The CDR3 loop is CASRTRLPKYSNQPQHF. In DNA, the CDR3 is TGTGCCAGCAGAACAAGACTCCCAAAGTATAGCAATCAGCCCCAGCATTTT.

This clone came up a few times. V gene TRBV10-3 combines with J gene TRBJ2-5, with D hard to call. The V and J ends lost 2 bases and 5 bases respectively, with 15 bases between them. Germline CDR1 reads ENHRY; CDR2 reads SYGVKD. The CDR3 has 15 amino acids. CDR3 amino acids: CAISEVLGMGETQYF. The CDR3 DNA follows: TGTGCCATCAGTGAGGTGTTAGGTATGGGGGAGACCCAGTACTTC.

In its sample, this clone was seen a few times. The chain carries TRBV9 and TRBJ2-1; D not certain. This CDR3 spans 14 amino acids. Germline-derived CDR1 and CDR2 are SGDLS and YYNGEE. Trimming removed 0 bases from V and 7 bases from J, with 11 bases in between. CDR3 sequence: CASSVAGQSNEQFF. The CDR3 DNA is TGTGCCAGCAGCGTAGCGGGTCAATCAAATGAGCAGTTCTTC. The full variable domain, its missing parts supplied by reference TRBV9 and TRBJ2-1, is DSGVTQTPKHLITATGQRVTLRCSPRSGDLSVYWYQQSLDQGLQFLIQYYNGEERAKGNILERFSAQQFPDLHSELNLSSLELGDSALYFCASSVAGQSNEQFFGPGTRLTVL.

This chain connects TRBV12-3 or TRBV12-4 to TRBJ2-3; D gene ambiguous. This CDR3 contains 13 residues. Trimming shortened V by 6 bases and J by 4 bases, and 11 bases separated the two germline ends. The CDR3 DNA reads as TGTGCCAGCAGCCGAAGCTATTCAGATACGCAGTATTTT. It yields the protein CASSRSYSDTQYF.